Here is one T cell receptor beta chain with its context. Its specificity is not known. These data belong to a study of T cell responses to AZD1222 COVID-19 vaccine. Overall study findings and caveats: Nearly half of unique spike-specific TCRs reportedly avoided B.1.351 and B.1.1.7 mutated regions. Donors were mostly white British, more females; clonal diversity possibly underestimated. Breadth and depth of Spike-specific TCRs rose after two AZD1222 doses.

Germline V gene sequence: CDR1 MGHRA, CDR2 YSYEKL. The V end was cut by 3 bases, the J end by 7 bases, with 12 bases between. This CDR3 is built from 13 residues. Some clones are missing from TCRdb's copy, which holds only in-frame ones; the method was immunoSEQ multiplex PCR. The sample includes over 150,000 clones, roughly 88% of them seen just once. The sequence derives from an adult who received the AZD1222 COVID-19 vaccine. The J gene is TRBJ1-1, the V gene TRBV4-1; maybe TRBD1 (5 bases). The sequenced sample was peripheral blood, obtained 28 days after the second AZD1222 dose. The CDR3 bases are TGCGCCAGCAGCCAGGTCCGGGACCGTGAAGCTTTCTTT. Amino acid sequence: CASSQVRDREAFF.